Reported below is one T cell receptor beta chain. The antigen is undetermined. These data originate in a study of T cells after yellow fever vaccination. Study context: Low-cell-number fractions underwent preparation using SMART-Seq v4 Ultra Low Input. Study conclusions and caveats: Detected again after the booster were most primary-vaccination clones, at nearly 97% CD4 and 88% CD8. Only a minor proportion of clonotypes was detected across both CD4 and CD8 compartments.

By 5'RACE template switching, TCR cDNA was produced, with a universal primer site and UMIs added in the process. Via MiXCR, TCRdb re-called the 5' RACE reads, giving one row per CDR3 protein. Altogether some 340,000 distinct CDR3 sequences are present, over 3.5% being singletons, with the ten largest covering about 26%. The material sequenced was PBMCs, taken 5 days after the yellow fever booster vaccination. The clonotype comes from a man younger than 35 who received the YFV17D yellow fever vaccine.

The CDR3 nucleotides read TGTGCCAGCACGGTGGGAGGGTACGAGCAGTACTTC. Its protein product is CASTVGGYEQYF. The J gene is TRBJ2-7, the V gene TRBV7-9; 7 nucleotides align to TRBD2. Germline-derived CDR1 and CDR2 are SEHNR and FQNEAQ (reference sequence). There are 12 residues in the CDR3. Trimming removed 7 bases from V and 4 bases from J; junction bases left unmatched: 4.